The next 16 T cell receptor beta chains were all read from a single sample in a study of blood T cell repertoires in COVID-19. Only in-frame clones appear in the TCRdb table, and some are missing; sequencing was by immunoSEQ multiplex PCR. The data contain about 210,000 clones, about nine tenths of them singletons. Sequencing used PBMCs or T cells enriched from blood (not recorded which). Every receptor here comes from a man younger than 30 with acute COVID-19.

V usage is TRBV30 and J usage is TRBJ1-1; TRBD1 matches at 7 bases. Germline CDR1 is GTSNPN and CDR2 is SVGIG (reference sequence). The CDR3 is 12 amino acids. The junction had 6 bases not matched to a gene; V was cut back by 4 bases and J by 7 bases. CDR3 region: CAWKTGIGEAFF. The CDR3 coding sequence is TGTGCCTGGAAGACAGGGATAGGTGAAGCTTTCTTT.

The chain is built from TRBV28 and TRBJ1-2, with 7 bases fitting TRBD1. Germline values: CDR1 MDHEN, CDR2 SYDVKM. V dropped 3 bases and J dropped 0; count of bases not matched to a gene: 4. The CDR3 length is 15 residues. The CDR3 bases are TGTGCCAGCAGTTTTCGACAGGGAGCTAACTATGGCTACACCTTC. This translates into CASSFRQGANYGYTF.

V usage is TRBV5-5 and J usage is TRBJ2-3; TRBD2 is a possible D gene (6 bases). Germline values: CDR1 SGHKS, CDR2 YYEKEE (reference sequence). The V gene lost 0 bases and the J gene lost 0 bases, with 8 bases spanning the gap. The CDR3 has 15 residues. Here the CDR3 reads CASSLGGTSTDTQYF. CDR3 sequence (DNA): TGTGCCAGCAGCTTGGGGGGGACTAGCACAGATACGCAGTATTTT.

In DNA form, the CDR3 reads TGCGCCAGCAGCTTGGGGGACAGGGCTCCGGATGAGCAGTTCTTC. Protein: CASSLGDRAPDEQFF. V and J are TRBV5-1 and TRBJ2-1; 9 positions match TRBD1. This CDR3 has 15 amino acids. The germline V gene has CDR1 SGHRS and CDR2 YFSETQ. Losses at the gene ends were 0 bases for V and 8 bases for J; bases not matched to a gene: 6.

This chain joins TRBV4-1 and TRBJ1-4, with D possibly being TRBD1 (5 bases). This CDR3 spans 15 amino acids. Germline CDR1 reads MGHRA; CDR2 reads YSYEKL. V was pared by 2 bases and J by 7 bases, with 14 bases between. CDR3 nucleotide sequence: TGCGCCAGCAGCCAACAGGACCGCCAGGGTGAAAAACTGTTTTTT. As protein: CASSQQDRQGEKLFF.

This clone was counted once. The rearrangement joins TRBV28 to TRBJ2-3, with D possibly being TRBD2 (6 bases). Germline CDR1 and CDR2: MDHEN and SYDVKM. The CDR3 length is 15 residues. V was trimmed by 8 bases and J by 1 base, leaving 16 bases between them. The CDR3 sequence is CASRGGRHGTDTQYF. CDR3 nucleotides: TGTGCCAGCCGCGGAGGGCGGCACGGCACAGATACGCAGTATTTT. Supplemented by reference TRBV28 and TRBJ2-3, the full variable domain reads DVKVTQSSRYLVKRTGEKVFLECVQDMDHENMFWYRQDPGLGLRLIYFSYDVKMKEKGDIPEGYSVSREKKERFSLILESASTNQTSMYLCASRGGRHGTDTQYFGPGTRLTVL.

V usage is TRBV28 and J usage is TRBJ2-1, with no clear D. The CDR3 contains 11 residues. Germline V gives CDR1 MDHEN, CDR2 SYDVKM. V lost 3 bases and J 10 bases, leaving 7 bases between the germline ends. Written as DNA, the CDR3 is TGTGCCAGCAGTTTGGCCAGAGAGCAGTTCTTC. This gives the protein CASSLAREQFF.

This chain links TRBV28 with TRBJ2-7; 14 positions match TRBD2. The germline V gene has CDR1 MDHEN and CDR2 SYDVKM. The CDR3 is 17 residues long. The J segment lost 4 bases and the V segment lost 6 bases, leaving 11 bases of the junction unmatched. The CDR3 spells CASSKGLAGVKVYEQYF. In DNA, the CDR3 is TGTGCCAGCAGCAAGGGACTAGCGGGAGTGAAAGTGTACGAGCAGTACTTC.

The gene calls are TRBV7-2 and TRBJ2-3, with D hard to call. V gave up 1 base and J gave up 5 bases, with 10 bases separating them. The CDR3 totals 14 residues. CDR1 and CDR2 (germline): SGHTA, FQGNSA. In nucleotides, the CDR3 is TGTGCCAGCAGCTTAGAAATAATTAAAGATACGCAGTATTTT. Protein: CASSLEIIKDTQYF.

V and J are TRBV9 and TRBJ2-1; 9 nucleotides line up with TRBD2. The CDR3 totals 17 residues. The V segment lost 4 bases and the J segment 1 base; nucleotides outside the gene matches: 9. Per the germline V gene, CDR1 is SGDLS and CDR2 is YYNGEE. CDR3: CASSPFIAGESYNEQFF. CDR3 nucleotide sequence: TGTGCCAGCAGCCCCTTTATAGCGGGAGAGTCCTACAATGAGCAGTTCTTC. Using reference TRBV9 and TRBJ2-1 for the parts outside the CDR3, the full variable domain is DSGVTQTPKHLITATGQRVTLRCSPRSGDLSVYWYQQSLDQGLQFLIQYYNGEERAKGNILERFSAQQFPDLHSELNLSSLELGDSALYFCASSPFIAGESYNEQFFGPGTRLTVL.

This CDR3 reads CANAGQVYGYTF. The CDR3 DNA follows: TGTGCCAACGCTGGACAGGTCTATGGCTACACCTTC. The chain employs TRBV2 and TRBJ1-2; TRBD1 agrees at 7 bases. The J segment lost 4 bases and the V segment lost 10 bases, leaving 6 bases of the junction unmatched. The CDR3 contains 12 residues. Looked up from germline, CDR1 is SNHLY and CDR2 is FYNNEI.

CDR3: CASSFNSRVGSGNTIYF. The CDR3 DNA reads TGTGCCAGCAGCTTTAACTCCAGGGTAGGATCTGGAAACACCATATATTTT. The chain has TRBV7-8 and TRBJ1-3; perhaps TRBD1 as D (5 bases). There are 17 residues in the CDR3. V was trimmed by 3 bases and J by 1 base, leaving 16 bases between them. Germline CDR1 and CDR2: SGHVS and FQNEAQ.

The chain uses TRBV27 and TRBJ2-3, with 8 positions matching TRBD1. The CDR3 is 18 residues long. The germline CDR1 and CDR2 sequences are MNHEY and SMNVEV (reference sequence). With 3 bases clipped from V and 4 bases from J, the junction kept 15 bases outside the gene matches. The CDR3 region has the DNA TGTGCCAGCAGTTTCCTTGGGGGAAGGGACAGGAGGGCAGATACGCAGTATTTT. This encodes CASSFLGGRDRRADTQYF.

This rearrangement joins TRBV4-1 to TRBJ1-1, with D maybe TRBD1 (5 bases). Germline CDR1 reads MGHRA; CDR2 reads YSYEKL. The CDR3 has 15 residues. V was pared by 1 base and J by 1 base, with 10 bases between. The CDR3 nucleotides are TGCGCCAGCAGCCAAGGGCGACAGTCGAACACTGAAGCTTTCTTT. It specifies CASSQGRQSNTEAFF.

This chain joins TRBV25-1 and TRBJ1-5, with TRBD1 as a possible D gene (5 bases). CDR1 MGHDK and CDR2 SYGVNS come from the germline V gene. This CDR3 spans 13 amino acids. V was clipped by 4 bases and J by 6 bases, with 10 bases between them. This CDR3 reads CASSGLQGQPQHF. CDR3 in DNA: TGTGCCAGCAGTGGGCTGCAGGGTCAGCCCCAGCATTTT.

This sequence joins TRBV2 and TRBJ1-2, with D possibly TRBD1 on 5 matching bases. Trimming stripped 0 bases from V and 8 bases from J, with 10 bases between. Germline loops: CDR1 SNHLY, CDR2 FYNNEI. The CDR3 sequence is 13 residues long. The CDR3 is CASSEARGSGYTF. The CDR3 DNA follows: TGTGCCAGCAGTGAAGCGCGGGGGAGCGGCTACACCTTC.